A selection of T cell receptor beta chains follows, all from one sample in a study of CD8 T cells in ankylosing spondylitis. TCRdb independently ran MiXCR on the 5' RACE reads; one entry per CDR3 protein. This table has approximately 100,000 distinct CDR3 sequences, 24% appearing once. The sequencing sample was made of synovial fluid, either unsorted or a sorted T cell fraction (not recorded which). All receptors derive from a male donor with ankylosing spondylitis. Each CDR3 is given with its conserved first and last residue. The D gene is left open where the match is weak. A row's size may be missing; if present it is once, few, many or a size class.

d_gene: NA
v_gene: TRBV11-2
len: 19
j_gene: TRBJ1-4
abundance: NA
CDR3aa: CASSLDRVTVNGTNEKLFF
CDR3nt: TGTGCCAGCAGCTTAGATCGAGTGACAGTAAATGGAACTAATGAAAAACTGTTTTTT

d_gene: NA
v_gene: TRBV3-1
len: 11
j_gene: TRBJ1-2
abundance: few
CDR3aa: CASSRGRGYTF
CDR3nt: TGTGCCAGCAGCCGCGGGAGGGGCTACACCTTC

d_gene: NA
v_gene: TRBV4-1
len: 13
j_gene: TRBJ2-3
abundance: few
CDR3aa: CASSLSYGDTQYF
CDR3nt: TGCGCCAGCAGCCTCTCGTATGGTGATACGCAGTATTTT

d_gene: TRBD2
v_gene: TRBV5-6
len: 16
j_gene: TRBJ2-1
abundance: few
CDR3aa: CASSFGAGGPVNEQFF
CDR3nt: TGTGCCAGCAGCTTTGGGGCGGGAGGGCCGGTCAATGAGCAGTTCTTC

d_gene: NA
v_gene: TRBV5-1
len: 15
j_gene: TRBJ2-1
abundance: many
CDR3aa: CASSLGGSSYNEQFF
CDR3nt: TGCGCCAGCAGCTTAGGGGGGAGCTCCTACAATGAGCAGTTCTTC

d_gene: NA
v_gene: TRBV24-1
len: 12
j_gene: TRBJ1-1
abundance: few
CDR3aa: CATEWGKNEAFF
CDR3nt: TGTGCCACCGAGTGGGGGAAAAATGAAGCTTTCTTT

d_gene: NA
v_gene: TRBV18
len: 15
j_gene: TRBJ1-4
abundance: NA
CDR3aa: CASSYGVTTNEKLFF
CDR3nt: TGTGCCAGCTCTTACGGGGTAACAACTAATGAAAAACTGTTTTTT

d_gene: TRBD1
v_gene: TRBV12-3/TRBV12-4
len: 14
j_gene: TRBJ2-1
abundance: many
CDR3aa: CASSSQGASDEQFF
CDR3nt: TGTGCCAGCAGTTCGCAGGGGGCTAGCGATGAGCAGTTCTTC

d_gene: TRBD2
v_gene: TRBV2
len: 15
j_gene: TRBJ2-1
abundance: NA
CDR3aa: CASSVLAGVANEQFF
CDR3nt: TGTGCCAGCAGTGTACTAGCGGGAGTAGCGAATGAGCAGTTCTTC

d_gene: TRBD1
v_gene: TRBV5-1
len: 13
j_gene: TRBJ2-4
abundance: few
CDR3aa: CASSSTGVDIQYF
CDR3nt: TGCGCCAGCAGCTCAACAGGGGTGGACATTCAGTACTTC

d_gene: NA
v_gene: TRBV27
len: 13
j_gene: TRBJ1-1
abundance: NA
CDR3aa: CASRNGLNTEAFF
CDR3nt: TGTGCCAGCAGAAACGGATTGAACACTGAAGCTTTCTTT

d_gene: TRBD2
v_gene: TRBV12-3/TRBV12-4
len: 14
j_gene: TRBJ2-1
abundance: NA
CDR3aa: CASSLIAGHNEQFF
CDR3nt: TGTGCCAGCAGTTTGATAGCGGGCCACAATGAGCAGTTCTTC

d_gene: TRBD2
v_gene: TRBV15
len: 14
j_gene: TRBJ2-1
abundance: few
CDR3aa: CATGLAGFYNEQFF
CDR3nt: TGTGCCACCGGTTTAGCGGGTTTCTACAATGAGCAGTTCTTC

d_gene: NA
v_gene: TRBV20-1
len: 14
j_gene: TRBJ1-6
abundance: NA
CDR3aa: CPAREWPRPSPLHF
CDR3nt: TGCCCCGCTAGAGAGTGGCCAAGGCCTTCACCCCTCCACTTT

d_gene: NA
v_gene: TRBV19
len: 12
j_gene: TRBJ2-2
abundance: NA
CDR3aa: CASRHEGGELFF
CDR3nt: TGTGCCAGTAGGCACGAGGGCGGGGAGCTGTTTTTT

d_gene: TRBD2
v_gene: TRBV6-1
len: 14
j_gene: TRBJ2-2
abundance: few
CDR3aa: CASRVAGGTGELFF
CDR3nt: TGTGCCAGCAGGGTAGCGGGAGGTACCGGGGAGCTGTTTTTT

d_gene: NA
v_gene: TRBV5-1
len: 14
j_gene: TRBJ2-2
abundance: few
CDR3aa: CASSFGGPTGELFF
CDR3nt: TGCGCCAGCAGCTTCGGGGGACCCACCGGGGAGCTGTTTTTT

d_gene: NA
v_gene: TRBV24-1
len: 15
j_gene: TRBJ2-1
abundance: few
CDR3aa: CATSDPSKDYNEQFF
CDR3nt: TGTGCCACCAGTGATCCCTCGAAGGACTACAATGAGCAGTTCTTC

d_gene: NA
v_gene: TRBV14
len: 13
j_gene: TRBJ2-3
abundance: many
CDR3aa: CASSQELIHTQYF
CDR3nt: TGTGCCAGCAGCCAAGAATTAATCCATACGCAGTATTTT

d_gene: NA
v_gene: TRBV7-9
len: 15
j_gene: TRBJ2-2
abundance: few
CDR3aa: CASSLGGYHTGELFF
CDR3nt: TGTGCCAGCAGCTTAGGTGGCTACCACACCGGGGAGCTGTTTTTT

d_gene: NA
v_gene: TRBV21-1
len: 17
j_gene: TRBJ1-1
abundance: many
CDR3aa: CASSKGERYLRNTEAFF
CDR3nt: TGTGCCAGCAGCAAAGGAGAGAGATACTTGAGGAACACTGAAGCTTTCTTT

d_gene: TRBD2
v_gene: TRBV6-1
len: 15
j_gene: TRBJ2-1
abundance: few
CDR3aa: CASKTKPAGGIEQFF
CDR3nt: TGTGCCAGCAAAACCAAGCCGGCGGGAGGGATTGAGCAGTTCTTC

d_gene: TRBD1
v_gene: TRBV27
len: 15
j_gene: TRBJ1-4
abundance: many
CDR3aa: CASSLRQGSHEKLFF
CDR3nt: TGTGCCAGCAGTTTACGACAGGGGAGCCATGAAAAACTGTTTTTT

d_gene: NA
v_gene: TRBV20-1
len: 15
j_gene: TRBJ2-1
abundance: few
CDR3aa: CSASDSGVSYNEQFF
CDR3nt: TGCAGTGCCAGTGATTCGGGAGTGTCCTACAATGAGCAGTTCTTC

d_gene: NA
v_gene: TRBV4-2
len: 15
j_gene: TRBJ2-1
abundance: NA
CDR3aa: CASSPLSVRDNEQFF
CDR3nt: TGTGCCAGCAGCCCACTATCGGTGCGGGACAATGAGCAGTTCTTC

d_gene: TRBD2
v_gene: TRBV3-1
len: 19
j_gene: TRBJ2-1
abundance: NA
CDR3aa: CASSPQGGFGREGYNEQFF
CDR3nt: TGTGCCAGCAGCCCGCAAGGGGGTTTTGGGCGGGAGGGATACAATGAGCAGTTCTTC

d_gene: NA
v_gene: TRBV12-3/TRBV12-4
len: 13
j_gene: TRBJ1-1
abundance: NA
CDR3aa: CASSLGRGTEAFF
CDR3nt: TGTGCCAGCAGTTTGGGGAGGGGCACTGAAGCTTTCTTT

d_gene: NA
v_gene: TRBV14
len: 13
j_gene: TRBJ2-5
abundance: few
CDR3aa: CASSQVLRGTQYF
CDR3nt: TGTGCCAGCAGCCAAGTCTTACGGGGGACCCAGTACTTC

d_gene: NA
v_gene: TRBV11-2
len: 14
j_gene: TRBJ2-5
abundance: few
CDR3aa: CASNLPGRRETQYF
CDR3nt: TGTGCCAGCAACCTGCCGGGACGAAGGGAGACCCAGTACTTC

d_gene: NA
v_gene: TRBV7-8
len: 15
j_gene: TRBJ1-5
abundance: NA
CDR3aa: CASSLSHGPDQPQHF
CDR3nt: TGTGCCAGCAGCTTATCCCACGGGCCTGATCAGCCCCAGCATTTT

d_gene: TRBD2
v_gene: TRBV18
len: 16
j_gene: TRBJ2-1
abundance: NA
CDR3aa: CASSPIGASGSYEQFF
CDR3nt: TGTGCCAGCTCACCAATAGGGGCTAGCGGGAGTTATGAGCAGTTCTTC

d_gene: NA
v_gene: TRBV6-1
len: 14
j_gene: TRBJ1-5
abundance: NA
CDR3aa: CASRTGGVDQPQHF
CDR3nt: TGTGCCAGCAGGACAGGAGGGGTGGATCAGCCCCAGCATTTT

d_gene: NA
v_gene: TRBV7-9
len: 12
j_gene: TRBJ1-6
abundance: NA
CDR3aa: CAGGRDNSPLHF
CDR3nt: TGTGCCGGGGGACGGGATAATTCACCCCTCCACTTT

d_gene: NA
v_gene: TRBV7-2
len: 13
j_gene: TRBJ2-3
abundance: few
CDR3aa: CASSHSSTDTQYF
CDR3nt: TGTGCCAGCAGCCATTCTAGCACAGATACGCAGTATTTT

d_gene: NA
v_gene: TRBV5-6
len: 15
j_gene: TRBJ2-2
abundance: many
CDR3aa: CASSLGTGRTGELFF
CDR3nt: TGTGCCAGCAGCTTAGGCACCGGCCGAACCGGGGAGCTGTTTTTT

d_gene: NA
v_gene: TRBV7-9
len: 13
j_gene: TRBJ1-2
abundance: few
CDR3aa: CASSPRVTYGYTF
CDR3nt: TGTGCCAGCAGCCCTAGGGTGACCTATGGCTACACCTTC

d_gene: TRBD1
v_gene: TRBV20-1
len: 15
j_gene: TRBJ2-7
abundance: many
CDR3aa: CSARDLGTGAYEQYF
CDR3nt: TGCAGTGCTAGAGATTTGGGGACAGGGGCCTACGAGCAGTACTTC

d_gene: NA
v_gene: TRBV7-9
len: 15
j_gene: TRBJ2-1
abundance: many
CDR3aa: CASSSVQARDDEQFF
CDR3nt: TGTGCCAGCAGCTCCGTCCAGGCCAGGGATGATGAGCAGTTCTTC

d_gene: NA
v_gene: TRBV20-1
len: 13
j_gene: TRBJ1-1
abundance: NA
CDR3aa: CSARFSGDTEAFF
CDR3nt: TGCAGTGCTAGGTTTAGTGGGGACACTGAAGCTTTCTTT

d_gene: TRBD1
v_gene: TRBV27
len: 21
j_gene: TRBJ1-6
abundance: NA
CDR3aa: CASSLKGTASAQEAHNSPLHF
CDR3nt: TGTGCCAGCAGTTTAAAAGGGACAGCGAGTGCCCAGGAGGCACATAATTCACCCCTCCACTTT

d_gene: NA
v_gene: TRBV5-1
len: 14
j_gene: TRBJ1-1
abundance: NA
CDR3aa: CASSRRPGSTEAFF
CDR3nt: TGCGCCAGCAGCCGCCGGCCCGGGTCCACTGAAGCTTTCTTT

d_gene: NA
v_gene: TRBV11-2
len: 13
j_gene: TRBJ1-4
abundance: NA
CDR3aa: CASSSRGGEKLFF
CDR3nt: TGTGCCAGCAGCTCCCGGGGGGGGGAAAAACTGTTTTTT

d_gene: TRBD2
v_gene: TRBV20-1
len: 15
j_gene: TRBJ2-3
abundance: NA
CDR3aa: CSARVASGSSDTQYF
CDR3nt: TGCAGTGCTAGAGTGGCTAGCGGGAGTTCGGATACGCAGTATTTT

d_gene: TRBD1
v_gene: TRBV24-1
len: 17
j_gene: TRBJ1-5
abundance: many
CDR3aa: CATSPGKDRDGNQPQHF
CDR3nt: TGTGCCACCAGTCCCGGTAAGGACAGGGATGGCAATCAGCCCCAGCATTTT

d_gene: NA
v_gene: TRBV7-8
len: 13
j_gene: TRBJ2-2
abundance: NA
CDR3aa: CASSPKSFGELFF
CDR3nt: TGTGCCAGCAGCCCCAAGTCCTTCGGGGAGCTGTTTTTT

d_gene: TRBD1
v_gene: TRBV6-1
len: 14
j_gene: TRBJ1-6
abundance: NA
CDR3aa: CASRAGQGNSPLHF
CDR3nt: TGTGCCAGCAGGGCTGGACAGGGGAATTCACCCCTCCACTTT

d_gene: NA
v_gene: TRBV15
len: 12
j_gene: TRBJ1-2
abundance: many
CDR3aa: CATSNRRYGYTF
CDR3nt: TGTGCCACCAGCAATCGACGGTATGGCTACACCTTC

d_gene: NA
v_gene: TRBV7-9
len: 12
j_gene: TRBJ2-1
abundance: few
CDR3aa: CASTWRYNEQFF
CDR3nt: TGTGCCAGCACTTGGAGATACAATGAGCAGTTCTTC

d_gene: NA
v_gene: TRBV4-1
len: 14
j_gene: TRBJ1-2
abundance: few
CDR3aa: CASSQQDSVYGYTF
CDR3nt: TGCGCCAGCAGCCAACAGGACAGCGTGTATGGCTACACCTTC

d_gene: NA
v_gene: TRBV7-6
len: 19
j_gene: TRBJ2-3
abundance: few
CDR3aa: CASSPRPPMRLESTDTQYF
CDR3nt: TGTGCCAGCAGCCCCCGACCCCCCATGAGACTAGAGAGCACAGATACGCAGTATTTT

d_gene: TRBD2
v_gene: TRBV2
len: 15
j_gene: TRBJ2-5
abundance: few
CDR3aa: CASSALAGESETQYF
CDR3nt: TGTGCCAGCAGTGCCCTAGCGGGAGAGTCAGAGACCCAGTACTTC

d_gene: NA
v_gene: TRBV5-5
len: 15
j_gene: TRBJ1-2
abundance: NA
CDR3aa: CASSLVLVLPYGYTF
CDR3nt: TGTGCCAGCAGCTTGGTCTTAGTGTTGCCCTATGGCTACACCTTC

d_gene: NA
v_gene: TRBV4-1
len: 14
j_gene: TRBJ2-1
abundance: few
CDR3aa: CASRGVGSYNEQFF
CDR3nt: TGCGCCAGCAGGGGGGTAGGCTCCTACAATGAGCAGTTCTTC

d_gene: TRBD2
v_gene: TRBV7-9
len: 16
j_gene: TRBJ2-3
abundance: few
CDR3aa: CASLLDRDYYTDTQYF
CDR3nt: TGTGCCAGCCTTTTAGACCGGGACTACTACACAGATACGCAGTATTTT

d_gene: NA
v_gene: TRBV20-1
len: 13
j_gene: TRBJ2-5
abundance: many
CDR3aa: CSARVQGGETQYF
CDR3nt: TGCAGTGCTAGAGTACAGGGGGGGGAGACCCAGTACTTC

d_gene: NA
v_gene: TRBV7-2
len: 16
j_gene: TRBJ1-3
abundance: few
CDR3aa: CASSLVYQLAGNTIYF
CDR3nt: TGTGCCAGCAGCTTAGTATACCAGTTAGCTGGAAACACCATATATTTT

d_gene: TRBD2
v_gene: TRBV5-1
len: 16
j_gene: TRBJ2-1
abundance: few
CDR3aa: CASSPETSGYNNEQFF
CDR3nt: TGCGCCAGCAGCCCGGAGACTAGCGGATACAACAATGAGCAGTTCTTC